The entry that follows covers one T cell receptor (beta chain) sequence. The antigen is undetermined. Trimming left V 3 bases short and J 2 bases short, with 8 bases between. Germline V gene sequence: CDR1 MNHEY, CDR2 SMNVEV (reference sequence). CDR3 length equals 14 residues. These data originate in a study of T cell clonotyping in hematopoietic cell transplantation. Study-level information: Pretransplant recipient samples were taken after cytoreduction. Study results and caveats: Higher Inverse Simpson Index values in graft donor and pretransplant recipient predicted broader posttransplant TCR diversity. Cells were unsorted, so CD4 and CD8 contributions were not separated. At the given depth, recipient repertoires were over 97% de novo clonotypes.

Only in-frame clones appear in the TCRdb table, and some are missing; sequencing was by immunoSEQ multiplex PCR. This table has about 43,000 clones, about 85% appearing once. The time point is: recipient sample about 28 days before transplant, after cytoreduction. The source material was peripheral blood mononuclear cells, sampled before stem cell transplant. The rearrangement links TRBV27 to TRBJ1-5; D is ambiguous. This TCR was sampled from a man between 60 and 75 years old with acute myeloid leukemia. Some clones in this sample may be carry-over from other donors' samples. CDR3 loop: CASSFSRGNQPQHF. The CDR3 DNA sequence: TGTGCCAGCAGTTTCAGCCGTGGCAATCAGCCCCAGCATTTT.